This T cell receptor (beta chain) was observed in a study of cytomegalovirus exposure and HLA in healthy donors. Turning to the study itself: The roughly 670 first-cohort repertoires and the 95 to 150 validation repertoires shared the same platform, a later analysis reported. Broader study findings: CMV antigen specificity of three CMV-associated chains was confirmed in vitro.

Some clones are missing from TCRdb's copy, which holds only in-frame ones; the method was immunoSEQ multiplex PCR. Of approximately 65,000 clones in the sample, roughly nine tenths were seen once. V was clipped by 5 bases and J by 5 bases; unmatched bases: 8. Germline V CDR1 and CDR2: SGHTA, FQGNSA. The CDR3 length is 14 residues. A remark on this clone: The antigen remains undetermined.

This TCR derives from a man aged 18 to 30 in good health and CMV-seronegative. The gene calls are TRBV7-2 and TRBJ2-5; TRBD1 agrees at 7 bases. Sequenced input: PBMCs. CDR3 loop: CASSAGQEVETQYF. CDR3 DNA: TGTGCCAGCAGCGCCGGACAGGAAGTGGAGACCCAGTACTTC. The entire variable domain, with the rest obtained from reference TRBV7-2 and TRBJ2-5, is as follows: GAGVSQSPSNKVTEKGKDVELRCDPISGHTALYWYRQSLGQGLEFLIYFQGNSAPDKSGLPSDRFSAERTGGSVSTLTIQRTQQEDSAVYLCASSAGQEVETQYFGPGTRLLVL.